This T cell receptor (beta chain) is from a study of early T cells in non-severe SARS-CoV-2 infection. Germline V gene data show CDR1 as SGHRS and CDR2 as YFSETQ. The CDR3 contains 16 residues. V was pared by 4 bases and J by 8 bases, with 11 bases of the junction left unmatched. This clonotype was seen more than once but under ten times. TCRdb reanalysed the 5' RACE reads using MiXCR and keeps one entry per CDR3 protein. Among 81,000 or so distinct CDR3 sequences listed, approximately 12% were seen once. Sequencing input: whole blood. The receptor's source is an adult who was a healthcare worker with PCR-confirmed SARS-CoV-2 infection or an uninfected control (not recorded which). V is TRBV5-1 and J is TRBJ2-1; TRBD2 matches 11 bases. CDR3 DNA sequence: TGCGCCAGCAGCATAGTCACTAGCGGGAGATCCGATGAGCAGTTCTTC. Its translation is CASSIVTSGRSDEQFF.